The rows below give T cell receptor beta chains drawn from one sample of a study of blood T cell repertoires in COVID-19. Profiled with immunoSEQ multiplex PCR; TCRdb holds only in-frame clones, not every one. The profile shows 150,000 to 200,000 clones, around 80% of them singletons. The sample was peripheral blood. These receptors were collected from a man between 60 and 75 years old with acute or convalescent COVID-19. CDR3s include the opening cysteine and the closing phenylalanine or tryptophan. A D gene is named only where the DNA matches it firmly. Some rows have no size entry. The others give once, few or many, or a class for an expanded clone.

-,TRBV11-2,TRBJ1-1,-,TGTGCCAGCAGCTCCACGACAGGAGTGAACACTGAAGCTTTCTTT,CASSSTTGVNTEAFF
-,TRBV19,TRBJ2-7,-,TGTGCCAGTAGTAGGAACCCTAGAGGTCCCTACGAGCAGTACTTC,CASSRNPRGPYEQYF
-,TRBV7-2,TRBJ2-3,-,TGTGCCAGCAGCTTAGGAGCTTCTAGCACAGATACGCAGTATTTT,CASSLGASSTDTQYF
-,TRBV2,TRBJ1-5,-,TGTGCCAGCCGGGTCGGCATCAATCAGCCCCAGCATTTT,CASRVGINQPQHF
once,TRBV6-6,TRBJ2-3,TRBD2,TGTGCCAGCAGCCGACGACTAGCCAGCACAGATACGCAGTATTTT,CASSRRLASTDTQYF
-,TRBV4-1,TRBJ2-3,TRBD2,TGCGCCAGCAGCCAAGGAGGTAGCGGGGGGAGGTCAGATACGCAGTATTTT,CASSQGGSGGRSDTQYF
-,TRBV4-1,TRBJ1-5,TRBD1,TGCGCCAGCAGCGGGCGAACGGGACAGGGGAGACAGCCCCAGCATTTT,CASSGRTGQGRQPQHF
-,TRBV5-1,TRBJ2-4,-,TGCGCCAGCAGCTTGGAGACATCCAAAAACATTCAGTACTTC,CASSLETSKNIQYF
-,TRBV5-6,TRBJ1-3,-,TGTGCCAGCAGCTTGTCGGGGTTCTCTGGAAACACCATATATTTT,CASSLSGFSGNTIYF
-,TRBV28,TRBJ1-3,-,TGTGCCAGCAGCTCCTTAGGCTACGGGATAAACACCATATATTTT,CASSSLGYGINTIYF
-,TRBV2,TRBJ2-7,-,TGTGCCAGCAGCCCCCAAGGAGAGGTCTCCTACGAGCAGTACTTC,CASSPQGEVSYEQYF
-,TRBV30,TRBJ2-1,TRBD1,TGTGCCTGGAGTTTTGGCAGGGGGCTCAATGAGCAGTTCTTC,CAWSFGRGLNEQFF
-,TRBV6-5,TRBJ2-1,-,TGTGCCAGCAGTTCAGGGGGGCTAGCGGGCAATGAGCAGTTCTTC,CASSSGGLAGNEQFF
-,TRBV21-1,TRBJ2-2,-,TGTGCCAGCAGCACATACGGCCGTACTAGTATCGGGGAGCTGTTTTTT,CASSTYGRTSIGELFF
-,TRBV19,TRBJ1-5,-,TGTGCCAGTAGTATTGAGGGGGGGGGCAATCAGCCCCAGCATTTT,CASSIEGGGNQPQHF
once,TRBV19,TRBJ2-1,-,TGTGCCAGTAGGGTAGAAGCGTCGAGCTCCTACAATGAGCAGTTCTTC,CASRVEASSSYNEQFF
-,TRBV3-1/TRBV3-2,TRBJ2-6,TRBD1,TGTGCCAGCAGCTCCCGGGACAGGCGGAGGTCTGGGGCCAACGTCCTGACTTTC,CASSSRDRRRSGANVLTF
many,TRBV13,TRBJ2-7,TRBD2,TGTGCCAGCTCTAGCGGCCACGGGAACGAGCAGTACTTC,CASSSGHGNEQYF
-,TRBV24-1,TRBJ2-3,-,TGTGCCACCAGTGATCCACTTCGAGGAACTACGCAGTATTTT,CATSDPLRGTTQYF
few,TRBV28,TRBJ1-5,TRBD1,TGTGCCAGCAATGACAGGGGCCACTATAGCAATCAGCCCCAGCATTTT,CASNDRGHYSNQPQHF
once,TRBV2,TRBJ2-1,-,TGTGCCAGCAGTGAATTACTACCGAAGCAGTTCTTC,CASSELLPKQFF
-,TRBV9,TRBJ1-2,TRBD1,TGTGCCAGCAGCGTAGAAGGGGGCGCGAGCTATGGCTACACCTTC,CASSVEGGASYGYTF
-,TRBV19,TRBJ1-1,-,TGTGCCAGTACTCGACAGAGCCTTAACACTGAAGCTTTCTTT,CASTRQSLNTEAFF
-,TRBV5-4,TRBJ2-7,-,TGTGCCAGCAGGGAAGGCGGACAGCAGTATTCCGAGCAGTACTTC,CASREGGQQYSEQYF
once,TRBV19,TRBJ1-1,TRBD1,TGTGCCAGTAGACGTAGGGAAACAGGGGCTAACACTGAAGCTTTCTTT,CASRRRETGANTEAFF
-,TRBV10-3,TRBJ2-1,-,TGTGCCATCAGTAAACAGGGAATGGTCAATGATGAGCAGTTCTTC,CAISKQGMVNDEQFF
-,TRBV10-2,TRBJ2-5,TRBD2,TGCGCCAGCGGTAGGACTAGCGGGGTAAAAGAGACCCAGTACTTC,CASGRTSGVKETQYF
many,TRBV6-6,TRBJ1-3,TRBD1,TGTGCCAGCAGCCGAGACCGGGACAGTTTATCTGGAAACACCATATATTTT,CASSRDRDSLSGNTIYF
few,TRBV6-5,TRBJ1-1,TRBD1,TGTGCCAGCAGTTACGGGGACAGGATGAACACTGAAGCTTTCTTT,CASSYGDRMNTEAFF
-,TRBV9,TRBJ1-1,TRBD1,TGTGCCAGCAGCCAATGGACAGGGGGGACTGAAGCTTTCTTT,CASSQWTGGTEAFF
-,TRBV19,TRBJ2-3,-,TGTGCCAGTAGATCTGAGTCCCTACTGACAGATACGCAGTATTTT,CASRSESLLTDTQYF
-,TRBV19,TRBJ1-5,-,TGTGCCAGTAGTATGGGCCTAGCTTCGAATCAGCCCCAGCATTTT,CASSMGLASNQPQHF
once,TRBV5-8,TRBJ2-3,-,TGTGCCAGCAGCTTGGGGTCCAGCGCTAGCACAGATACGCAGTATTTT,CASSLGSSASTDTQYF
-,TRBV7-8,TRBJ2-1,TRBD1,TGTGCCAGCAGCGAAACAGGGGACAATGAGCAGTTCTTC,CASSETGDNEQFF
-,TRBV5-4,TRBJ2-7,-,TGTGCCAGCAGCCAAGCCCCCTTGGAGCAGTACTTC,CASSQAPLEQYF
-,TRBV4-1,TRBJ2-1,-,TGCGCCAGCAGCCAAGCTGCGGCAAACTCCTACAATGAGCAGTTCTTC,CASSQAAANSYNEQFF
-,TRBV19,TRBJ2-5,TRBD2,TGTGCCAGTAGGCCGCCGACTAGCGGGAGTTCGGTGACCCAGTACTTC,CASRPPTSGSSVTQYF
-,TRBV30,TRBJ2-3,-,TGTGCCTGGAGTGTACTAGCCGGAACGGATACGCAGTATTTT,CAWSVLAGTDTQYF
once,TRBV15,TRBJ2-6,-,TGTGCCACCAGCAGAGATGCAGGAGGCGGGGCCAACGTCCTGACTTTC,CATSRDAGGGANVLTF
-,TRBV25-1,TRBJ1-6,-,TGTGCCAGCAGTACGCGGAGCTCCTATAATTCACCCCTCCACTTT,CASSTRSSYNSPLHF
few,TRBV18,TRBJ2-7,TRBD2,TGTGCCAGCTCACCAGGACTAGCGGCTGGAGAGCAGTACTTC,CASSPGLAAGEQYF
-,TRBV25-1,TRBJ1-5,TRBD1,TGTGCCAGCAGAGTTGGCAGGGGGCAGAGCAATCAGCCCCAGCATTTT,CASRVGRGQSNQPQHF